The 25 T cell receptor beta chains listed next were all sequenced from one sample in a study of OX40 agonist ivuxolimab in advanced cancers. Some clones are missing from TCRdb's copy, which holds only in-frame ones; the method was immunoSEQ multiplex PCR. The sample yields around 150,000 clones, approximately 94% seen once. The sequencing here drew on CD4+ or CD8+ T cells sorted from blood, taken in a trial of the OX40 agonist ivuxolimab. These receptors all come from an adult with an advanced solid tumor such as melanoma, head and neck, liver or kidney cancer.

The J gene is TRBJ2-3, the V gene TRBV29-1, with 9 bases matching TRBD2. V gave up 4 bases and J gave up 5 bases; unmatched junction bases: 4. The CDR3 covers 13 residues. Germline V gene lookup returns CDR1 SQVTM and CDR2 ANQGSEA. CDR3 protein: CSVARTSEDTQYF. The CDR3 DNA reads TGCAGCGTTGCGAGGACTAGCGAAGATACGCAGTATTTT.

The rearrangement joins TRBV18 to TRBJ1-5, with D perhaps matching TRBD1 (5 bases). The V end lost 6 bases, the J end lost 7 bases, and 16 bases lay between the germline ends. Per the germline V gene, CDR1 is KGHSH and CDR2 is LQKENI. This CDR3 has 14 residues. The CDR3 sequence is CASSTGDRVQPQHF. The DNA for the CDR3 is TGTGCCAGCTCGACGGGGGATAGGGTACAGCCCCAGCATTTT.

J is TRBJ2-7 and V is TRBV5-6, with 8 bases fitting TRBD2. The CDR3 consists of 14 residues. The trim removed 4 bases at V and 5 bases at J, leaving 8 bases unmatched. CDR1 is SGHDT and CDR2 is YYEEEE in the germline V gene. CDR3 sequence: CASSPVAGGHEQYF. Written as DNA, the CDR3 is TGTGCCAGCAGCCCAGTGGCGGGAGGCCACGAGCAGTACTTC.

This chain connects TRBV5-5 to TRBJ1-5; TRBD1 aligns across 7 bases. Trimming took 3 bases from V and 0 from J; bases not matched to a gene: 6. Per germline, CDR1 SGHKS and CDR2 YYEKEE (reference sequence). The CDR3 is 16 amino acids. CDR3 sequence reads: CASSWGTAVSNQPQHF. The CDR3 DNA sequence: TGTGCCAGCAGCTGGGGGACAGCAGTTAGCAATCAGCCCCAGCATTTT.

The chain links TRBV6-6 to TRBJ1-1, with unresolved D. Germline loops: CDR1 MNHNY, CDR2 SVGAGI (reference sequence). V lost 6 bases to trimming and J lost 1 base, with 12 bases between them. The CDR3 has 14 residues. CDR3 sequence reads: CASSLSQWNTEAFF. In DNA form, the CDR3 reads TGTGCCAGCAGCCTGAGCCAGTGGAACACTGAAGCTTTCTTT.

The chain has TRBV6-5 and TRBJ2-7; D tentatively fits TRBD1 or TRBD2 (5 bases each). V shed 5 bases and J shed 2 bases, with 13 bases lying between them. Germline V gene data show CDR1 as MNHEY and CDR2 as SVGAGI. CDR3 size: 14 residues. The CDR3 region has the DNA TGTGCCAGCAGTATCCGGGGCTCCCCCTACGAGCAGTACTTC. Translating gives CASSIRGSPYEQYF.

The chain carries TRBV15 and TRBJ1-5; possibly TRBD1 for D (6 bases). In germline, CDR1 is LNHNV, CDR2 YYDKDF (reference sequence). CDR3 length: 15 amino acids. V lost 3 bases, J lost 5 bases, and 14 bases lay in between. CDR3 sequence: CATSRGDRNDQPQHF. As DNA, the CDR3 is TGTGCCACCAGCAGGGGAGACAGGAACGATCAGCCCCAGCATTTT.

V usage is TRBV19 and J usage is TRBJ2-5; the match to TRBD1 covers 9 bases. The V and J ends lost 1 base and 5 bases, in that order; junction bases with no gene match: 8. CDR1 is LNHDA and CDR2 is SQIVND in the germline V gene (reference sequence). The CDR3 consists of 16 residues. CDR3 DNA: TGTGCCAGTAGTATAGCCCTAGGGACAGGGTTTGAGACCCAGTACTTC. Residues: CASSIALGTGFETQYF.

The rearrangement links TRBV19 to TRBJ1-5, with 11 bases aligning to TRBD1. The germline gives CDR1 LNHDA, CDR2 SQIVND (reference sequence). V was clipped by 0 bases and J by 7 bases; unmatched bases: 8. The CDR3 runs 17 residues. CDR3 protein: CASSIDPRTGGQQPQHF. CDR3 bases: TGTGCCAGTAGTATAGACCCCCGGACAGGGGGCCAACAGCCCCAGCATTTT. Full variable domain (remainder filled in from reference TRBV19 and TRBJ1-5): DGGITQSPKYLFRKEGQNVTLSCEQNLNHDAMYWYRQDPGQGLRLIYYSQIVNDFQKGDIAEGYSVSREKKESFPLTVTSAQKNPTAFYLCASSIDPRTGGQQPQHFGDGTRLSIL.

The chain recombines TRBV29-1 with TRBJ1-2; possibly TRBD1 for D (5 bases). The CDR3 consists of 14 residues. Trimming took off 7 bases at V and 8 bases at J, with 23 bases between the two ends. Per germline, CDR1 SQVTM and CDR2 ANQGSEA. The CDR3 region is CSGGGSGGNRGYTF. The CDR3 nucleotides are TGCAGCGGGGGGGGATCGGGGGGGAACCGGGGCTACACCTTC.

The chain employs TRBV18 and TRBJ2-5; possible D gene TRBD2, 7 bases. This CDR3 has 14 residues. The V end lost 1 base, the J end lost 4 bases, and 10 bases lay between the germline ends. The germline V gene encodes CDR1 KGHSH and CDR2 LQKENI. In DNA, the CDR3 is TGTGCCAGCTCACCACGAAGGGGGGGAGAGACCCAGTACTTC. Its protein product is CASSPRRGGETQYF.

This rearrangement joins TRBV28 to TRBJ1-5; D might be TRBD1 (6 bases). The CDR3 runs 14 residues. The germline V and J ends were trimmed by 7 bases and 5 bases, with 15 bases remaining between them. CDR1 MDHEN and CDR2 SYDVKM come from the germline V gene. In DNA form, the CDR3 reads TGTGCCAGCATTCCCAGGGGTCGGGATCAGCCCCAGCATTTT. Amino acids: CASIPRGRDQPQHF.

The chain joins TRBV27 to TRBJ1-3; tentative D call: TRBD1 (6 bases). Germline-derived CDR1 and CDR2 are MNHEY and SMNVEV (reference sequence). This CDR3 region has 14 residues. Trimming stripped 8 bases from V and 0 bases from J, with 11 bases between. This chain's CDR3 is CASGGTDSGNTIYF. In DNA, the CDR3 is TGTGCCAGCGGGGGCACTGACTCTGGAAACACCATATATTTT.

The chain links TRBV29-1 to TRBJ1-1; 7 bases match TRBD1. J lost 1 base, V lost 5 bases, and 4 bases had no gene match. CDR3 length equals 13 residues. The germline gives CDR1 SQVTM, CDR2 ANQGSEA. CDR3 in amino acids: CSVSRQGNTEAFF. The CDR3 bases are TGCAGCGTTTCCCGACAGGGGAACACTGAAGCTTTCTTT.

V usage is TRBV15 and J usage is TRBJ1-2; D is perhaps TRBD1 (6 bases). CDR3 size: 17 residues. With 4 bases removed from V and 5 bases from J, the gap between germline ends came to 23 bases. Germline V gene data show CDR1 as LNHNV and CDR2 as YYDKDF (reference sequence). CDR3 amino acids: CATSKGPFQGSGYGYTF. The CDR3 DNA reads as TGTGCCACCAGCAAGGGACCTTTTCAGGGGTCCGGTTATGGCTACACCTTC.

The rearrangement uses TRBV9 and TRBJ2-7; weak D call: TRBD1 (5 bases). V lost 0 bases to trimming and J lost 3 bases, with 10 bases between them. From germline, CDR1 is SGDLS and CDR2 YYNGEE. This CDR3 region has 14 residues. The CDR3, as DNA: TGTGCCAGCAGCGTAGCTCCACAGGACTACGAGCAGTACTTC. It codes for CASSVAPQDYEQYF.

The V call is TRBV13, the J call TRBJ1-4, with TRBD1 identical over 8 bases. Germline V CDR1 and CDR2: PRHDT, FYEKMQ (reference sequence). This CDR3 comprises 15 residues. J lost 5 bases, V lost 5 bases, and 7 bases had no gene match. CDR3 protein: CASSLRQGSNEKLFF. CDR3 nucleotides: TGTGCCAGCAGCCTACGACAGGGGTCAAATGAAAAACTGTTTTTT. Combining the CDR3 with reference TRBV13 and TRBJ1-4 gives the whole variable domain AAGVIQSPRHLIKEKRETATLKCYPIPRHDTVYWYQQGPGQDPQFLISFYEKMQSDKGSIPDRFSAQQFSDYHSELNMSSLELGDSALYFCASSLRQGSNEKLFFGSGTQLSVL.

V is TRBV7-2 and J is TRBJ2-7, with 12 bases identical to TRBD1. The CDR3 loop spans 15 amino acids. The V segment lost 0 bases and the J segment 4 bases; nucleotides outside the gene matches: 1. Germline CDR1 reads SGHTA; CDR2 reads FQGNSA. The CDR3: CASSLAGQGAYEQYF. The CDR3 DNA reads TGTGCCAGCAGCTTAGCGGGACAGGGGGCTTACGAGCAGTACTTC.

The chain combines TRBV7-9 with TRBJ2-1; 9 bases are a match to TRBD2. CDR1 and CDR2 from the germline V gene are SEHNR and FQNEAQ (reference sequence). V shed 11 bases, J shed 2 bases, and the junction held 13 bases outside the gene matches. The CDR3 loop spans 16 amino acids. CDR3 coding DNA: TGTGCCCCCGCTCGCCAAAGCGGGGGGCCCTACAATGAGCAGTTCTTC. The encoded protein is CAPARQSGGPYNEQFF.

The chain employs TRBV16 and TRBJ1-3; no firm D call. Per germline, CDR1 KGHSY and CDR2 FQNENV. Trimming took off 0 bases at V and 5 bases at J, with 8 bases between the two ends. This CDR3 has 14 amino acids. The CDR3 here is CASSQSVSRNTIYF. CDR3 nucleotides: TGTGCCAGCAGCCAATCAGTTTCGAGAAACACCATATATTTT.

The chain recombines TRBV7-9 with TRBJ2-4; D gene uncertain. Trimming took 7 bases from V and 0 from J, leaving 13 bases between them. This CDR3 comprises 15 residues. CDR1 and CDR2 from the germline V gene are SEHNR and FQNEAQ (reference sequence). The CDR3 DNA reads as TGTGCCAGCACCCGGACCGACCCAGCCAAAAACATTCAGTACTTC. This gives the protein CASTRTDPAKNIQYF.

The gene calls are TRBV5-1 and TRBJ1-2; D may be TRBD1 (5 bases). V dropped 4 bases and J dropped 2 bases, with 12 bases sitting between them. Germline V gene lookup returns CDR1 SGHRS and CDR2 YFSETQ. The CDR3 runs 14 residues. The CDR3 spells CASSPGTANYGYTF. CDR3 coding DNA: TGCGCCAGCAGCCCAGGGACGGCCAACTATGGCTACACCTTC.

The CDR3 here is CASSDDLYEQYF. The CDR3 nucleotides are TGTGCCAGCAGCGACGACCTCTACGAGCAGTACTTC. The J gene is TRBJ2-7, the V gene TRBV7-2; D is undetermined. Trimming shortened V by 5 bases and J by 3 bases, and 8 bases separated the two germline ends. This CDR3 comprises 12 residues. CDR1 SGHTA and CDR2 FQGNSA come from the germline V gene.

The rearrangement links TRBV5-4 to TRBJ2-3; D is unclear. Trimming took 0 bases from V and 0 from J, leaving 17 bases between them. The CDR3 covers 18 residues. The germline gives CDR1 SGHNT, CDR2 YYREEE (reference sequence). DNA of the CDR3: TGTGCCAGCAGCTTGGGTGAATCGTCAGATACTAGCACAGATACGCAGTATTTT. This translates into CASSLGESSDTSTDTQYF.

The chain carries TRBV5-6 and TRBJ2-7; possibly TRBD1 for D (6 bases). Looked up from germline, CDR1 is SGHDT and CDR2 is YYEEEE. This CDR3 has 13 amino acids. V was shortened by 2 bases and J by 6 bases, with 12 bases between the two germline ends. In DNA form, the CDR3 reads TGTGCCAGCAGCTTCAGCGTACAGGGCGAGCAGTACTTC. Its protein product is CASSFSVQGEQYF. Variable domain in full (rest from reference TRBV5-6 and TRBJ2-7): DAGVTQSPTHLIKTRGQQVTLRCSPKSGHDTVSWYQQALGQGPQFIFQYYEEEERQRGNFPDRFSGHQFPNYSSELNVNALLLGDSALYLCASSFSVQGEQYFGPGTRLTVT.